This T cell receptor beta chain was captured in a study of cytomegalovirus exposure and HLA in healthy donors (dated by TCRdb to the late 2010s). Background on the whole study: According to an earlier analysis of around 600 of the donors, some 170 million T cells yielded roughly 110 million unique TCR beta sequences and 276 Gb of sequence data. Around 320 gigabases of sequencing data and approximately 84 million unique TCR sequences were included in an early release covering roughly 600 HLA-typed donors. Of the approximately 400 genotyped donors, over 65% fell in the genetic ancestry cluster associated with self-reported Caucasian donors. The aim of the study was to test whether cataloging public T cell receptors could identify signatures of past pathogen exposure. The T cell repertoires of several hundred subjects were profiled by immunosequencing and related to cytomegalovirus serostatus. Along with the roughly 670-subject first cohort, a separate validation cohort of over 90 different subjects was used. High-throughput TCR immunosequencing, statistical association of individual TCRs with disease status, and machine learning were combined to predict cytomegalovirus infection status. A later analysis re-examined previously published TCR beta repertoires from 500 to 700 donors and added high-resolution HLA genotyping to investigate patterns of TCR occurrence. Rather than using new phenotypic data, the later analysis identified candidate immune exposures from TCR beta sequences and from how often those sequences occurred across donors. An earlier analysis of approximately 640 of the donors applied high-throughput TCR beta sequencing to assess whether each TCR beta V gene segment acted as functional or pseudogenic. Alongside the repertoire data, information on donor age, sex, ethnicity and CMV serostatus was compiled. In a later genetic analysis, genome-wide SNP genotypes for about three fifths of the roughly 670 donors were used, and that subset was treated as a discovery cohort. All discovery cohort repertoires had been generated on a single sequencing platform. Both class I and class II loci were covered by HLA typing, at four-digit resolution. The number of typed donors differed by locus: about 629-630 for A, B, C, DRB1 and DQB1; approximately 520 for DQA1; roughly 600 for DPA1; and some 470 for DPB1. A handful of DR-DQ haplotypes were treated as single units for association and clustering because of strong linkage in the cohort. Among roughly 370 genotyped donors of the cohort, an average of around 240,000 unique TCR beta nucleotide sequences were sequenced per donor, roughly 18% of them non-productive.

Libraries were built with the immunoSEQ multiplex PCR assay. The multiplex PCR relied on a mix of 60 forward primers for TCR Vbeta segments and 13 reverse primers for TCR Jbeta segments. The CDR3 region of rearranged TCR beta genes was amplified from genomic DNA by a multiplex PCR assay. The Illumina HiSeq System was used to sequence the amplified TCR beta libraries as 87-base-pair reads. The study's processing was this. A later analysis tallied roughly 78 million unique TCR beta chains across the 666 repertoires, and approximately 9.9 million of those chains were shared by two or more donors. Raw reads were error-corrected and collapsed into unique sequences with a nearest-neighbor algorithm that merged closely related sequences to remove PCR and sequencing errors. V, D and J gene segments were assigned by aligning CDR3 sequences to IMGT reference sequences. For a sequence to be retained, a match of at least six nucleotides was required to both a V gene segment and a J gene segment. Rearrangements were called productive when the CDR3 lacked stop codons and stayed in frame with V and J; all others were non-productive. Following IMGT convention, CDR3 was defined as the stretch from the second conserved V-encoded cysteine to the conserved J-encoded phenylalanine. The earlier analysis of roughly 590 of the donors excluded sequences that lacked an unambiguous match to a single V gene segment. In an earlier analysis of 587 of the donors, V segments were called functional above 56.7% productive rearrangements and were called segregating when the between-donor standard deviation exceeded 5%. A statistical classification framework was developed to diagnose cytomegalovirus status using the catalog of TCR beta chain sequences. V and J gene assignment, in a later analysis, came from comparing TCR nucleotide sequences with IMGT/GENE-DB human TR gene sequences. Using the TCRdist pipeline, a later analysis assigned CDR3 sequences along with most-parsimonious VDJ recombination scenarios. A later analysis defined each TCR beta chain by its CDR3 amino acid sequence plus V-gene family, and excluded reads lacking a unique V-gene family. In a later analysis, several hundred highly shared, low-generation-probability nucleotide sequences were removed to address suspected cross-contamination and a sequencing artifact. For each public chain, a later analysis derived a clonal expansion index from normalized ranks of inferred template counts within each repertoire. Generation probabilities in a later analysis came from a VDJ recombination model fitted to out-of-frame rearrangements, and those results were checked against IGoR. In a later analysis, TCR-TCR, TCR-HLA and TCR-CMV co-occurrence was scored with hypergeometric tests, and a repertoire-size bias correction was applied to TCR pairs. In a later analysis, false discovery rates were estimated by permuting HLA or CMV assignments 20 times. A later analysis grouped co-occurring TCRs with DBSCAN, adding TCRdist sequence similarity when clustering within HLA-allele-positive subsets. Co-occurrence clustering excluded repertoires with fewer than 30,000 or more than 120,000 public chains, plus five with anomalous nucleotide sharing. TCRdb mirrors the immuneACCESS table, restricted to in-frame sequences. Some clones are absent from its copies; in checked studies, under half trace to an unresolved V gene, and the reason for the others is unknown. The V and J calls and the clone size are those of that table, but D and trimming were determined from the DNA. This sample's table has entries for roughly 120,000 clones. The leading ten clones occupy around 2.7% of the sample.

The cohort consisted of approximately 690 healthy bone marrow donors. Cohort members were all nominally healthy when sampled, although unrecorded immune exposures were likely present. The donor tested CMV seronegative, placing the donor among the approximately 360 seronegative members of the cohort. Each donor provided a peripheral blood sample, and peripheral blood mononuclear cells were used for TCR beta sequencing. Genomic DNA extraction from the blood cell samples was performed with the Qiagen DNeasy Blood Extraction Kit. V is cut by 1 base and J by 1 base, and the space between the germline ends is 13 bases. Measured from the cysteine to the phenylalanine, the CDR3 is 16 residues long. Only CDR3 DNA remains: 48 bases, in frame from the first base. The CDR1 and CDR2 encoded by the germline V gene are SGHRS and YFSETQ. Turning to this clone: Its cognate antigen has yet to be identified.

What the work shows at the level of the full study, not this receptor alone: A few of the identified cytomegalovirus-associated TCR beta chains were confirmed in vitro to be specific for cytomegalovirus antigens. According to a later analysis, parvovirus B19, influenza, CMV and Epstein-Barr virus appeared linked to several top co-occurrence clusters. The cohort was sequenced for TCR beta chains only, and without alpha or paired-chain data the features that could be detected were limited. Linkage disequilibrium might explain the correlated functional status among segregating V segments, but an unknown experimental factor could not be excluded. In an earlier analysis of 587 of the donors, most TCR beta V segments were observed in productive rearrangements about 90% or about 30% of the time, broadly matching IMGT annotations. The study gave a list of 150 to 200 TCR beta chains associated with cytomegalovirus. Cytomegalovirus status was reported to be diagnosed by the classifier with high specificity and sensitivity in both the original and validation cohorts. CMV serostatus was the only immune exposure information available for the cohort. Because HLA typing was unavailable for some donors at each locus, only the typed subset was used in association tests. When HLA alleles, especially DR and DQ, strongly co-occurred, TCR associations were difficult to assign to individual alleles. It was suggested by the authors that the approach could potentially be generalized to other disease states and immunological phenotypes. Sequencing depth was assumed to be roughly uniform across donors in the presence/absence analyses, though that assumption may not hold. According to a later genetic analysis, donors in an Asian-associated ancestry cluster had fewer N-insertions in productive TCRs than the approximately 710-donor mean. The earlier analysis of approximately 560 of the donors excluded 15 to 20 rarely observed V segments, including chromosome 9 orphons, because counts were too low. An association between a missense DCLRE1C variant and V-gene and J-gene trimming of TCR beta chains was found in a later genetic analysis and replicated in an independent cohort. In a later analysis, HLA-associated TCR beta chains were found to be more clonally expanded and to have lower generation probabilities than equally common non-associated chains. A further reported finding was that TCR beta sequences accurately predicted the HLA-A and HLA-B alleles for most subjects in the first cohort. Most CMV-associated TCR beta chains appeared to be HLA-restricted in a later analysis, and the HLA associations seemed to be driven largely by CMV exposure. Most TCR sequences were observed very rarely across donors, whereas some public TCRs were present in many individuals. The 87-base-pair reads could not distinguish some IMGT-functional V segments, including TRBV6-2 and TRBV6-3, so those segments were excluded. A cluster of highly shared sequence variants was judged likely to represent a technical artifact of the sequencing pipeline. In a later analysis, TCR association rates were found to vary across HLA loci, with the most associated TCRs seen for DRB1 alleles and the fewest for HLA-C alleles. At a false discovery rate of 0.05, a later analysis linked around 17,000 TCR beta sequences to specific HLA alleles.

The chain was built from TRBV5-1 and TRBJ2-3; the D gene is perhaps TRBD2, from 6 matching bases. Sample: PBMCs. This clonotype originated in a man younger than 45 in good health and CMV-seronegative. The CDR3 loop reads CASSLIPSEGTDTQYF. The nucleotide sequence reads as follows: TGCGCCAGCAGCTTGATTCCTAGCGAGGGCACAGATACGCAGTATTTT.